This paragraph reports one TCR beta chain. Only one count was recorded for this clone. Its antigen is not yet known. Base-call qualities are not available, and no considerably larger clone is one nucleotide away. The data stem from a study of blood T cell repertoires in COVID-19 (dated by TCRdb to about 2020). At the level of the whole study: The collaborator samples originated in the United States, Italy and Spain and spanned the acute and convalescent phases of COVID-19. The repertoires were released in a freely available public database intended as a resource for research on the immune response to SARS-CoV-2. Samples were obtained from the ongoing ImmuneRACE study (first 160 participants) and from about 1,300 subjects provided by 6 global collaborators. The prospective study material was composed of cDNA or gDNA derived from T cells, B-cell-depleted T cells, or PBMCs. Subjects who had been exposed to COVID-19, were actively infected with it, or had recovered from it provided the deeply sampled blood TCRbeta repertoires that made up the dataset. Sample metadata almost always included a de-identified subject ID, COVID-19 status, age in years and sex. Where available, HLA class I and class II types were taken from metadata supplied by the sample provider and were not determined by assay-based typing. Overall study outcomes, separate from this receptor: The amount of clinical and demographic metadata varied by source and participant and was provided uncurated.

Participants in the prospective study were aged 18 to 89 years, lived in 20 to 30 United States geographic areas, and enrolled through a virtual design. In the prospective study, participants were assigned to cohorts based on the clinical history participants reported in a screening survey and a study questionnaire. For ImmuneRACE Cohort 3, a participant was defined as recovered based on two consecutive negative NP/OP PCR tests, clearance by a healthcare professional, or resolution of symptoms. Each participant in the prospective study had whole blood, serum and a nasopharyngeal or oropharyngeal swab collected by mobile phlebotomists. Prospective study participants could optionally give additional blood draws and questionnaires over an approximately 2-month period. Before DNA extraction, prospective study blood samples were shipped either frozen or at room temperature. TCRbeta CDR3 regions were amplified from genomic DNA by means of the immunoSEQ Assay, a bias-controlled multiplex PCR. In the source study's methods: The number of nucleated cells in each sample was estimated by amplification of reference gene primers within the assay. Sequence reads were collapsed and filtered to measure the absolute abundance of every unique TCRbeta CDR3 rearrangement. For each sample, productive Simpson clonality was calculated by taking the square root of Simpson's diversity index across productive rearrangements. What TCRdb holds here is the immuneACCESS table cut down to in-frame rearrangements. Part of the clones is not present; checked against another copy, under half of the missing clones reflect an unresolved V gene, and the others are unexplained. That table gives V, J and clone size, and the DNA gave D and trimming. This sample lists about 300,000 clones; nearly 90% were detected once. The ten most abundant clones make up around 5.9% of the sample.

Taken from the germline V gene, the CDR1 and CDR2 loops are SGHTA and FQGTGA. Relative to germline, V is missing 3 bases and J is missing 1 base, with 7 bases of the junction outside any gene match. From the cysteine up to the phenylalanine, the CDR3 has a length of 16 residues. Just CDR3 DNA is preserved here, 48 bases in frame from base 1. This TCR came from a woman in her 30s who had recovered from COVID-19. The V gene is TRBV7-3 and the J gene is TRBJ1-1; 8 bases in the junction line up with TRBD1. Sequences were obtained from PBMCs or T cells enriched from blood (not recorded which). The CDR3: CASSFSSGTGNTEAFF. The sequence in DNA is TGTGCCAGCAGCTTCTCCTCCGGGACAGGGAACACTGAAGCTTTCTTT.